Sequencing of this T cell receptor (beta chain) was carried out in a study of shared clonotypes between healthy human individuals. In the study overall: CD8 memory received one plate per donor, CD8 naive two, CD4 memory three and CD4 naive three.

A single count supports this clone. The assay was immunoSEQ multiplex PCR, and TCRdb's table has in-frame clones only and misses some. This table has over 1.4 million clones, over 95% appearing once. The CDR3 spans 17 residues. The ends were cut back, 0 bases at V and 6 bases at J, with 24 bases in the middle. CDR1 and CDR2 (germline): GTSNPN, SVGIG (reference sequence). This TCR was sampled from a man aged 25-40 years in good health. The chain links TRBV30 to TRBJ2-7; D perhaps matches TRBD2 (5 bases). The sample consisted of naive CD4+ T cells sorted from blood. Subset defined: CD45RA+ positively selected. Here the CDR3 reads CAWSVTRNRPGFSEQYF. The CDR3 nucleotides read TGTGCCTGGAGTGTAACTCGAAATAGACCGGGGTTTAGCGAGCAGTACTTC.